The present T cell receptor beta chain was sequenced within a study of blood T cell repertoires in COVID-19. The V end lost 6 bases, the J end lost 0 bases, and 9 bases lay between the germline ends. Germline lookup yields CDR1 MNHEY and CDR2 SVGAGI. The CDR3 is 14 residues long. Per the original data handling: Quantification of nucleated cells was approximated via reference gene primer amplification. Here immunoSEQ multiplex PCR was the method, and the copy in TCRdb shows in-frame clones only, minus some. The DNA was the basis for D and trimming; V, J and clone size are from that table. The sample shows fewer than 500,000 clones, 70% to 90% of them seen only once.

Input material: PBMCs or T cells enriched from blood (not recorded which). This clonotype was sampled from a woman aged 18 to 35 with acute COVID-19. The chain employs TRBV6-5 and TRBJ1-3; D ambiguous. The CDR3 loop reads CASRPGSSGNTIYF. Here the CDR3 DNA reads TGTGCCAGCAGGCCGGGGAGCTCTGGAAACACCATATATTTT.